These T cell receptor beta chains were read from a single sample in a study of T cell responses to AZD1222 COVID-19 vaccine. Here immunoSEQ multiplex PCR was the method, and the copy in TCRdb shows in-frame clones only, minus some. The sample yields about 90,000 clones, 91% seen once. Here the sequenced sample was peripheral blood, taken on day 0 of MenACWY control vaccination. These receptors originate from an adult in good health. The CDR3 runs from the conserved cysteine through the conserved F or W. Each record gives: J gene, V gene, D gene, clone size, CDR3 DNA, CDR3 protein. The D gene is left open where the match is weak. Only some rows state a clone size, as once, few, many or a class for expanded clones.

j_gene: TRBJ2-7; v_gene: TRBV4-2; d_gene: TRBD2; abundance: .; CDR3nt: TGTGCCAGCAGCTTCCAGACTAGCGGGGGCTACGAGCAGTACTTC; CDR3aa: CASSFQTSGGYEQYF
j_gene: TRBJ2-1; v_gene: TRBV7-3; d_gene: .; abundance: .; CDR3nt: TGTGCCAGCAGCTTAAGAACGAGACAGGATTACAATGAGCAGTTCTTC; CDR3aa: CASSLRTRQDYNEQFF
j_gene: TRBJ1-6; v_gene: TRBV19; d_gene: .; abundance: once; CDR3nt: TGTGCCAGTAGTATCAGGGCATTTAATTCACCCCTCCACTTT; CDR3aa: CASSIRAFNSPLHF
j_gene: TRBJ1-3; v_gene: TRBV6-5; d_gene: .; abundance: .; CDR3nt: TGTGCCAGCAGTTCAGATGGGGGGTCGGGAGGAAACACCATATATTTT; CDR3aa: CASSSDGGSGGNTIYF
j_gene: TRBJ1-3; v_gene: TRBV5-6; d_gene: .; abundance: .; CDR3nt: TGTGCCAGCAGCCCGGAGGGACCCTCTGGAAACACCATATATTTT; CDR3aa: CASSPEGPSGNTIYF
j_gene: TRBJ1-1; v_gene: TRBV2; d_gene: .; abundance: .; CDR3nt: TGTGCCAGCACCGGTGGGACGGCGGCTTTCTTT; CDR3aa: CASTGGTAAFF
j_gene: TRBJ2-6; v_gene: TRBV4-3; d_gene: .; abundance: .; CDR3nt: TGCGCCAGCAGCCAAGAGGCACAGCGCTCTGGGGCCAACGTCCTGACTTTC; CDR3aa: CASSQEAQRSGANVLTF
j_gene: TRBJ1-1; v_gene: TRBV2; d_gene: .; abundance: .; CDR3nt: TGTGCCAGCAGTGTTGGTGAAGCTTTCTTT; CDR3aa: CASSVGEAFF
j_gene: TRBJ1-1; v_gene: TRBV7-9; d_gene: .; abundance: .; CDR3nt: TGTGCCAGCAGCTTAGAATCAGGGATGACTGAAGCTTTCTTT; CDR3aa: CASSLESGMTEAFF
j_gene: TRBJ2-7; v_gene: TRBV30; d_gene: .; abundance: .; CDR3nt: TGTGCCTGGAGTGTACACCCCAGGGGGGACGAAAGCTCCTACGAGCAGTACTTC; CDR3aa: CAWSVHPRGDESSYEQYF
j_gene: TRBJ1-5; v_gene: TRBV19; d_gene: TRBD1; abundance: .; CDR3nt: TGTGCCAGTAGTTTCAACAGGGGGCGAGTGGGAAGCAATCAGCCCCAGCATTTT; CDR3aa: CASSFNRGRVGSNQPQHF
j_gene: TRBJ1-6; v_gene: TRBV21-1; d_gene: .; abundance: .; CDR3nt: TGTGCCAGCAGCAAAGGGGAGACAGGGGACAATAATTCACCCCTCCACTTT; CDR3aa: CASSKGETGDNNSPLHF
j_gene: TRBJ1-5; v_gene: TRBV5-5; d_gene: .; abundance: .; CDR3nt: TGTGCCAGCAGCTTGACTGGGAATCAGCCCCAGCATTTT; CDR3aa: CASSLTGNQPQHF
j_gene: TRBJ1-2; v_gene: TRBV5-5; d_gene: .; abundance: .; CDR3nt: TGTGCCAGCAGCTTAGGGTCTATAGGGAGGACGAATGGCTACACCTTC; CDR3aa: CASSLGSIGRTNGYTF
j_gene: TRBJ2-6; v_gene: TRBV11-2; d_gene: TRBD1; abundance: .; CDR3nt: TGTGCCAGCAGCCCCAAGGGGGGGACAGGGACCTCTGGGGCCAACGTCCTGACTTTC; CDR3aa: CASSPKGGTGTSGANVLTF
j_gene: TRBJ1-5; v_gene: TRBV6-2/TRBV6-3; d_gene: .; abundance: .; CDR3nt: TGTGCCAGCAGTTACCCCCGCGGGGGGTCGTGGGGATACAATCAGCCCCAGCATTTT; CDR3aa: CASSYPRGGSWGYNQPQHF
j_gene: TRBJ1-1; v_gene: TRBV28; d_gene: .; abundance: few; CDR3nt: TGTGCCAGCAGTTTACAACAGGGCACTGAAGCTTTCTTT; CDR3aa: CASSLQQGTEAFF
j_gene: TRBJ1-1; v_gene: TRBV28; d_gene: .; abundance: .; CDR3nt: TGTGCCAGCACCCCTCCGATGAACACTGAAGCTTTCTTT; CDR3aa: CASTPPMNTEAFF
j_gene: TRBJ1-1; v_gene: TRBV5-1; d_gene: .; abundance: .; CDR3nt: TGCGCCAGCAGCTCAGGTGGACGGGGGGAAGCTTTCTTT; CDR3aa: CASSSGGRGEAFF
j_gene: TRBJ2-3; v_gene: TRBV28; d_gene: .; abundance: .; CDR3nt: TGTGCCAGCAAAGGTGGGTTAGGTGGCACAGATACGCAGTATTTT; CDR3aa: CASKGGLGGTDTQYF
j_gene: TRBJ1-1; v_gene: TRBV10-3; d_gene: .; abundance: .; CDR3nt: TGTGCCATCAGTGAGTCGGGGGGGTGGAACACTGAAGCTTTCTTT; CDR3aa: CAISESGGWNTEAFF
j_gene: TRBJ1-2; v_gene: TRBV28; d_gene: .; abundance: .; CDR3nt: TGTGCCAGCAGTTGGGGCCTCAGGCAAGGTGGCTACACCTTC; CDR3aa: CASSWGLRQGGYTF
j_gene: TRBJ1-2; v_gene: TRBV5-1; d_gene: TRBD1; abundance: .; CDR3nt: TGCGCCAGCAGCTTGGTGACAGGGGAGTTTGGCTATGGCTACACCTTC; CDR3aa: CASSLVTGEFGYGYTF
j_gene: TRBJ1-3; v_gene: TRBV28; d_gene: .; abundance: .; CDR3nt: TGTGGGGCCTCCTCTGGAAACACCATATATTTT; CDR3aa: CGASSGNTIYF
j_gene: TRBJ2-1; v_gene: TRBV24-1; d_gene: TRBD2; abundance: .; CDR3nt: TGTGCCACCAGTGATTCGAGGGGGGTGAGCGGGAGCAATGAGCAGTTCTTC; CDR3aa: CATSDSRGVSGSNEQFF
j_gene: TRBJ1-1; v_gene: TRBV6-2/TRBV6-3; d_gene: TRBD1; abundance: .; CDR3nt: TGTGCCAGCAGTTACTTCCGACAGGGCTCTGAAGCTTTCTTT; CDR3aa: CASSYFRQGSEAFF
j_gene: TRBJ2-1; v_gene: TRBV6-2/TRBV6-3; d_gene: .; abundance: few; CDR3nt: TGTGCCAGCAGCTACTCGGTCCCCGGATCATACAATGAGCAGTTCTTC; CDR3aa: CASSYSVPGSYNEQFF
j_gene: TRBJ2-1; v_gene: TRBV11-3; d_gene: TRBD2; abundance: .; CDR3nt: TGTGCCAGCAGCGACGGACTAGCCTGGAATGAGCAGTTCTTC; CDR3aa: CASSDGLAWNEQFF
j_gene: TRBJ2-1; v_gene: TRBV19; d_gene: TRBD2; abundance: .; CDR3nt: TGTGCCAGTAGTAGTAGCGGGAGTTCCTACAATGAGCAGTTCTTC; CDR3aa: CASSSSGSSYNEQFF
j_gene: TRBJ2-7; v_gene: TRBV27; d_gene: TRBD2; abundance: once; CDR3nt: TGTGCCAGCAGTTTCCTAGCGGGGAGCGAGCAGTACTTC; CDR3aa: CASSFLAGSEQYF
j_gene: TRBJ1-5; v_gene: TRBV2; d_gene: .; abundance: .; CDR3nt: TGTGCCAGCAGTACAAGCGGGGGAGGCAATCAGCCCCAGCATTTT; CDR3aa: CASSTSGGGNQPQHF
j_gene: TRBJ2-7; v_gene: TRBV7-2; d_gene: TRBD1; abundance: .; CDR3nt: TGTGCCAGCAGCTATTACAGGGGGCTCGAGCAGTACTTC; CDR3aa: CASSYYRGLEQYF
j_gene: TRBJ2-1; v_gene: TRBV28; d_gene: TRBD2; abundance: .; CDR3nt: TGTGCCAGCATACCGGGAGGGCCGGCTTACAATGAGCAGTTCTTC; CDR3aa: CASIPGGPAYNEQFF
j_gene: TRBJ2-1; v_gene: TRBV29-1; d_gene: TRBD2; abundance: .; CDR3nt: TGCAGCGTTAACCGTGGACTAGCGGGAGGCCGAGGGGAGCAGTTCTTC; CDR3aa: CSVNRGLAGGRGEQFF
j_gene: TRBJ1-2; v_gene: TRBV28; d_gene: .; abundance: .; CDR3nt: TGTGCCAGCAGAAGCGGGGGCGAAGGCTACACCTTC; CDR3aa: CASRSGGEGYTF
j_gene: TRBJ2-2; v_gene: TRBV11-2; d_gene: .; abundance: .; CDR3nt: TGTGCCAGCAGCCCGATAACTGGAAAGGGGCTTCAAACCGGGGAGCTGTTTTTT; CDR3aa: CASSPITGKGLQTGELFF
j_gene: TRBJ2-3; v_gene: TRBV2; d_gene: TRBD2; abundance: .; CDR3nt: TGTGCCAGCAGGACTAGCGGGGTCTCAGATACGCAGTATTTT; CDR3aa: CASRTSGVSDTQYF
j_gene: TRBJ2-6; v_gene: TRBV7-8; d_gene: .; abundance: .; CDR3nt: TGTGCCAGCAGCTCCCGGGTCTTAAGCTCTGGGGCCAACGTCCTGACTTTC; CDR3aa: CASSSRVLSSGANVLTF
j_gene: TRBJ1-2; v_gene: TRBV18; d_gene: .; abundance: once; CDR3nt: TGTGCCAGCTCACCACCGAGACAGGACTACTATGGCTACACCTTC; CDR3aa: CASSPPRQDYYGYTF
j_gene: TRBJ2-7; v_gene: TRBV6-5; d_gene: TRBD2; abundance: .; CDR3nt: TGTGCCGGGGAGACTAGCGAGTCCTACGAGCAGTACTTC; CDR3aa: CAGETSESYEQYF
j_gene: TRBJ2-2; v_gene: TRBV9; d_gene: .; abundance: .; CDR3nt: TGTGCCAGCAGCCCCCAAGGGGTGGCCGGGGAGCTGTTTTTT; CDR3aa: CASSPQGVAGELFF
j_gene: TRBJ1-3; v_gene: TRBV12-3/TRBV12-4; d_gene: .; abundance: .; CDR3nt: TGTGCCAGCAGTTCTGGGGTTGGAAACACCATATATTTT; CDR3aa: CASSSGVGNTIYF
j_gene: TRBJ1-1; v_gene: TRBV4-3; d_gene: TRBD1; abundance: .; CDR3nt: TGCGCCAGCAGCCGAACGACAGGGGGCGATACTGAAGCTTTCTTT; CDR3aa: CASSRTTGGDTEAFF
j_gene: TRBJ1-4; v_gene: TRBV5-1; d_gene: .; abundance: .; CDR3nt: TGCGCCAGCAGGGAAGTTGCAACTAATGAAAAACTGTTTTTT; CDR3aa: CASREVATNEKLFF
j_gene: TRBJ2-6; v_gene: TRBV4-2; d_gene: TRBD1; abundance: few; CDR3nt: TGTGCCAGCAGCCAAGCAGGGGGCTCTGGGGCCAACGTCCTGACTTTC; CDR3aa: CASSQAGGSGANVLTF
j_gene: TRBJ2-2; v_gene: TRBV6-1; d_gene: .; abundance: .; CDR3nt: TGTGCCAGCAGTGAGGTTGAAGGGGTCACCGGGGAGCTGTTTTTT; CDR3aa: CASSEVEGVTGELFF
j_gene: TRBJ1-4; v_gene: TRBV27; d_gene: .; abundance: .; CDR3nt: TGTGCCAGCTCCATCAGGGAGGGGGAAAAACTGTTTTTT; CDR3aa: CASSIREGEKLFF
j_gene: TRBJ1-5; v_gene: TRBV29-1; d_gene: TRBD1; abundance: .; CDR3nt: TGCAGCGTAACGGACAGGAGAGGTCAGCCCCAGCATTTT; CDR3aa: CSVTDRRGQPQHF
j_gene: TRBJ2-7; v_gene: TRBV3-1/TRBV3-2; d_gene: .; abundance: .; CDR3nt: TGTGCCAGCAGCCAAGGGGGGGGCAGCCCCTACGAGCAGTACTTC; CDR3aa: CASSQGGGSPYEQYF
j_gene: TRBJ2-3; v_gene: TRBV19; d_gene: .; abundance: .; CDR3nt: TGTGCCAGCCTCAGAGGGGGGACGGATACGCAGTATTTT; CDR3aa: CASLRGGTDTQYF
j_gene: TRBJ2-1; v_gene: TRBV6-5; d_gene: .; abundance: .; CDR3nt: TGTGCCAGCAGTTACGGGCCAGACAATGAGCAGTTCTTC; CDR3aa: CASSYGPDNEQFF
j_gene: TRBJ1-6; v_gene: TRBV10-2; d_gene: .; abundance: .; CDR3nt: TGCGCCAGCAAAGGGGGGGGAGGAGGATCACCCCTCCACTTT; CDR3aa: CASKGGGGGSPLHF
j_gene: TRBJ2-3; v_gene: TRBV10-1; d_gene: .; abundance: .; CDR3nt: TGCGCCAGCAGTGGGAAGGGGGGATCCACAGATACGCAGTATTTT; CDR3aa: CASSGKGGSTDTQYF
j_gene: TRBJ1-4; v_gene: TRBV12-5; d_gene: TRBD1; abundance: .; CDR3nt: TGTGCTAGTGGTCGGGACAGGGCTAATGAAAAACTGTTTTTT; CDR3aa: CASGRDRANEKLFF